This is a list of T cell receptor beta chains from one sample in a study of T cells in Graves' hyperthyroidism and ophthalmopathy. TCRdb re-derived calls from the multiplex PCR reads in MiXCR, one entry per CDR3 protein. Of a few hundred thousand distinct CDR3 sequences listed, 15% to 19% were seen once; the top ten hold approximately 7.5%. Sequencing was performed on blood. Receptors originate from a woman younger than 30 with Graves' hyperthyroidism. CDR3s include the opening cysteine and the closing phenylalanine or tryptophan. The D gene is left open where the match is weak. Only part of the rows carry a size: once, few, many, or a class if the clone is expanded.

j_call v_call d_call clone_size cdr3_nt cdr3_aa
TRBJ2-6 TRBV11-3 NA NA TGTGCCAGCAGCTTAGAACGCCCGCTTGGGGCCAACGTCCTGACTTTC CASSLERPLGANVLTF
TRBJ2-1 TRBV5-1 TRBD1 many TGCGCCAGCAGCTGGGGACAGGGGGCCCCTAATATGAATGAGCAGTTCTTC CASSWGQGAPNMNEQFF
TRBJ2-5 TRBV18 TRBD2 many TGTGCCAGCTCACGAGGACAAGCGGGGGGAGGAGAGACCCAGTACTTC CASSRGQAGGGETQYF
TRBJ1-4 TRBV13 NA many TGTGCCAGCAGCTTGGGAGGACTGAATGAAAAACTGTTTTTT CASSLGGLNEKLFF
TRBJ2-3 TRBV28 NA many TGTGCCAGCAAGGCTGGGTTCACAGATACGCAGTATTTT CASKAGFTDTQYF
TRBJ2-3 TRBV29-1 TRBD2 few TGCAGCGTTGAGGGGGGGAAGGGCACAGATACGCAGTATTTT CSVEGGKGTDTQYF
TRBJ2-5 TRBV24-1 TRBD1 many TGTGCCACCAGTGATCCGGGACAGGGGGACGAGACCCAGTACTTC CATSDPGQGDETQYF
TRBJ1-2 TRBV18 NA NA TGTGCCAGCTCACCGACAGGCCAACCCGATTATGGCTACACCTTC CASSPTGQPDYGYTF
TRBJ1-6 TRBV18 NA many TGTGCCAGCTCACAGTCCGGGATCGGAGATTCACCCCTCCACTTT CASSQSGIGDSPLHF
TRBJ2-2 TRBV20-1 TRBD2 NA TGCAGTGCCGGGCAGCGGGGGAACACCGGGGAGCTGTTTTTT CSAGQRGNTGELFF
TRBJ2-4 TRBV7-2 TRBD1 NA TGTGCCAGCAGCTCGGGACAGGGGGCTCTAGCCAAAAACATTCAGTACTTC CASSSGQGALAKNIQYF
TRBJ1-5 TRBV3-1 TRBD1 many TGTGCCAGCGGTGTACAGGGGGGGCAGCCCCAGCATTTT CASGVQGGQPQHF
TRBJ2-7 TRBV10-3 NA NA TGTGCCATCACCAAAGGAGGGGAGGAGCAGTACTTC CAITKGGEEQYF